The subject of this entry is one TCR beta chain. The method was immunoSEQ multiplex PCR; TCRdb's version includes in-frame clones alone and lacks a portion of them. The sample has approximately 97,000 clones, around 90% seen once. This sample is part of a study of control samples from healthy donors and cancer patients. The ends were cut back, 1 base at V and 1 base at J, with 7 bases in the middle. The CDR3 consists of 14 residues. Germline CDR1 is MGHRA and CDR2 is YSYEKL. The receptor was isolated from a human donor in good health. The donor label of this sample is uncertain. The chain links TRBV4-1 to TRBJ1-1; D gene uncertain. Sequences were obtained from blood. The CDR3 region is CASSQGPRNTEAFF. The CDR3 DNA sequence: TGCGCCAGCAGCCAAGGTCCGCGGAACACTGAAGCTTTCTTT.